The 28 T cell receptor beta chains in this list originate from one sample, sequenced in a study of blood T cell repertoires in COVID-19. The data were produced by immunoSEQ multiplex PCR, yet TCRdb's version contains in-frame clones alone and is incomplete. The sample lists about 75,000 clones, roughly 70% occurring once. What was sequenced was peripheral blood. The receptors were sampled from a human donor with acute or convalescent COVID-19. The donor label of this sample is uncertain.

The chain recombines TRBV21-1 with TRBJ2-1; the D call TRBD2 from the table was never checked on the DNA. TRBV21-1 is recorded as a pseudogene. This CDR3 has 14 residues. DNA of the CDR3: TGTGCCAGCAGCAAAGGTCGGGATCGAGATGAGCAGTTCTTC. Protein product: CASSKGRDRDEQFF.

V and J are TRBV6-6 and TRBJ2-5; TRBD2 agrees at 8 bases. Unmatched junction bases numbered 12, after V lost 2 bases and J lost 10 bases. There are 15 residues in the CDR3. The germline V gene encodes CDR1 MNHNY and CDR2 SVGAGI (reference sequence). The CDR3 coding sequence is TGTGCCAGCAGTTACCAAGGACAGTCCGGGGGGGACCAGTACTTC. Protein product: CASSYQGQSGGDQYF.

The gene calls are TRBV5-4 and TRBJ1-1; 7 nucleotides agree with TRBD1. Trimming removed 4 bases from V and 3 bases from J; junction bases left unmatched: 6. CDR1 is SGHNT, CDR2 YYREEE, per germline (reference sequence). The CDR3 is made up of 14 amino acids. DNA of the CDR3: TGTGCCAGCAGCGTCCGGGACAGTCACACTGAAGCTTTCTTT. Amino acid sequence: CASSVRDSHTEAFF.

This sequence joins TRBV7-9 and TRBJ1-2; D call uncertain. Trimming took off 0 bases at V and 2 bases at J, with 10 bases between the two ends. Germline V gene lookup returns CDR1 SEHNR and CDR2 FQNEAQ (reference sequence). CDR3 length equals 15 residues. DNA for the CDR3: TGTGCCAGCAGCTTAGCGGCTGCGGGGAACTATGGCTACACCTTC. It yields the protein CASSLAAAGNYGYTF.

The V call is TRBV4-1, the J call TRBJ1-1; tentatively, D is TRBD1 (6 bases). The CDR3 has 16 residues. Germline assignment: CDR1 MGHRA and CDR2 YSYEKL. V shed 5 bases and J shed 5 bases, with 21 bases lying between them. CDR3 DNA sequence: TGCGCCAGCAGCTCGAAACAAGGGGGTGAGTGGACTGAAGCTTTCTTT. This codes for CASSSKQGGEWTEAFF.

A few counts support this clone. The V gene is TRBV6-5, the J gene TRBJ1-1, with D perhaps matching TRBD1 (5 bases). The CDR3 runs to 14 residues. Germline-derived CDR1 and CDR2 are MNHEY and SVGAGI. Trimming pared 10 bases from V and 0 bases from J, leaving 15 bases between. The CDR3 region is CATPGVGVNTEAFF. DNA for the CDR3: TGTGCCACCCCTGGGGTAGGGGTGAACACTGAAGCTTTCTTT.

The chain carries TRBV5-6 and TRBJ1-2; no firm D call. CDR1 and CDR2 (germline): SGHDT, YYEEEE. This CDR3 is built from 15 residues. Trimming stripped 2 bases from V and 2 bases from J, with 13 bases between. CDR3 sequence (DNA): TGTGCCAGCAGCTTTGGGCGAGGGTGGAACTATGGCTACACCTTC. It encodes CASSFGRGWNYGYTF.

The chain recombines TRBV29-1 with TRBJ2-5; 11 bases agree with TRBD2. The trim removed 7 bases at V and 7 bases at J, leaving 8 bases unmatched. This CDR3 is 13 amino acids long. Per germline, CDR1 SQVTM and CDR2 ANQGSEA. This CDR3 is CSGGLADLGTQYF. The CDR3 DNA follows: TGCAGCGGGGGACTAGCGGACCTAGGGACCCAGTACTTC.

CDR3 nucleotides: TGTGCCAGCAGCTTGGGTATGGCGGGGACCAATGAGCAGTTCTTC. Its protein is CASSLGMAGTNEQFF. The chain joins TRBV7-2 to TRBJ2-1, with TRBD2 as a possible D gene (6 bases). The V end lost 3 bases, the J end lost 6 bases, and 15 bases lay between the germline ends. Germline V CDR1 and CDR2: SGHTA, FQGNSA. The CDR3 is made up of 15 amino acids.

The J gene is TRBJ1-1, the V gene TRBV2; weak D call: TRBD1 (6 bases). Germline-derived CDR1 and CDR2 are SNHLY and FYNNEI. V dropped 8 bases and J dropped 0 bases, with 13 bases sitting between them. The CDR3 consists of 14 residues. The CDR3 nucleotides are TGTGCCAGCCTCCGGACAGCCATGAACACTGAAGCTTTCTTT. The encoded protein is CASLRTAMNTEAFF.

This chain connects TRBV28 to TRBJ1-5; D possibly corresponds to TRBD1 (5 bases). The CDR3 length is 15 residues. The ends were cut back, 2 bases at V and 6 bases at J, with 14 bases in the middle. Germline V gene data show CDR1 as MDHEN and CDR2 as SYDVKM. In nucleotides, the CDR3 is TGTGCCAGCAGTTTAAATCAAGGGGAATCTCAGCCCCAGCATTTT. This sequence encodes CASSLNQGESQPQHF.

The chain joins TRBV7-9 to TRBJ2-3; 7 nucleotides agree with TRBD1. Germline trimming cut 5 bases from V and 4 bases from J; bases unmatched to any gene: 9. CDR3 size: 15 residues. Germline V gene lookup returns CDR1 SEHNR and CDR2 FQNEAQ (reference sequence). CDR3 coding DNA: TGTGCCAGCAGCCCAAAGGGGGCGCGGGCAGATACGCAGTATTTT. Translation: CASSPKGARADTQYF. Full variable domain (outside the CDR3, taken from reference TRBV7-9 and TRBJ2-3): DTGVSQNPRHKITKRGQNVTFRCDPISEHNRLYWYRQTLGQGPEFLTYFQNEAQLEKSRLLSDRFSAERPKGSFSTLEIQRTEQGDSAMYLCASSPKGARADTQYFGPGTRLTVL.

V and J are TRBV11-2 and TRBJ2-5, with D possibly matching TRBD2 (6 bases). In germline, CDR1 is SGHAT, CDR2 FQNNGV. The CDR3 extends over 13 amino acids. V gave up 1 base and J gave up 5 bases, with 8 bases separating them. The CDR3 DNA is TGTGCCAGCAGCTTAGGGACTATGGAGACCCAGTACTTC. It yields the protein CASSLGTMETQYF.

This sequence joins TRBV9 and TRBJ1-1; no definite D call. Germline CDR1 SGDLS, CDR2 YYNGEE. This CDR3 is built from 14 residues. V lost 3 bases to trimming and J lost 4 bases, with 13 bases between them. The CDR3 DNA reads TGTGCCAGCAGCGCTCAAACAGTAATCACTGAAGCTTTCTTT. Encoded protein: CASSAQTVITEAFF.

In this sample, this clone turned up a few times. The chain employs TRBV7-3 and TRBJ2-7; 9 positions match TRBD1. Germline V gene sequence: CDR1 SGHTA, CDR2 FQGTGA. The CDR3 totals 14 residues. The V segment lost 3 bases and the J segment 3 bases; nucleotides outside the gene matches: 3. The CDR3 protein is CASSLTGGNYEQYF. CDR3 coding DNA: TGTGCCAGCAGCTTGACAGGGGGGAACTACGAGCAGTACTTC.

This chain connects TRBV6-2 or TRBV6-3 to TRBJ2-5; 12 nucleotides line up with TRBD2. V dropped 4 bases and J dropped 6; count of bases not matched to a gene: 3. The V gene's germline CDR1 is MNHEY and CDR2 SVGEGT. The CDR3 has 14 amino acids. CDR3 region: CASSWTSGKKTQYF. Here the CDR3 DNA reads TGTGCCAGCAGTTGGACTAGCGGGAAAAAGACCCAGTACTTC.

The V gene is TRBV4-3, the J gene TRBJ1-4, with D possibly being TRBD1 (5 bases). Trimming stripped 6 bases from V and 11 bases from J, with 22 bases between. Germline CDR1 reads LGHNA; CDR2 reads YSLEER. The CDR3 is made up of 15 amino acids. CDR3 nucleotides: TGCGCCAGCAGGCCAAGAGCCGGGGGGACGGAGAAACTGTTTTTT. It specifies CASRPRAGGTEKLFF.

The chain recombines TRBV20-1 with TRBJ2-4; D is unresolved. The CDR3 runs 11 residues. Trimming cost V 4 bases and J 6 bases, with 7 bases left between them. Germline CDR1 DFQATT, CDR2 SNEGSKA (reference sequence). CDR3 DNA: TGCAGTGCTAATGAGGCAAACATTCAGTACTTC. It yields the protein CSANEANIQYF.

The sample holds a few counts of this clone. This rearrangement joins TRBV18 to TRBJ2-7, with TRBD2 as a possible D gene (5 bases). CDR1 is KGHSH, CDR2 LQKENI, per germline. Trimming removed 2 bases from V and 5 bases from J, with 13 bases in between. The CDR3 consists of 14 residues. CDR3: CASSPSVEAHEQYV. CDR3 nucleotide sequence: TGTGCCAGCTCACCATCCGTGGAGGCCCACGAGCAGTACGTC.

The V call is TRBV7-9, the J call TRBJ2-5; 7 bases agree with TRBD1. The CDR3 is 12 residues long. The J segment lost 7 bases and the V segment lost 6 bases, leaving 5 bases of the junction unmatched. Germline values: CDR1 SEHNR, CDR2 FQNEAQ (reference sequence). The CDR3 region is CASRDTGVTQYF. DNA of the CDR3: TGTGCCAGCAGGGATACAGGGGTGACCCAGTACTTC.

J is TRBJ1-6 and V is TRBV5-1; 8 positions agree with TRBD1. Germline values: CDR1 SGHRS, CDR2 YFSETQ. This CDR3 has 15 residues. J lost 7 bases, V lost 4 bases, and 7 bases had no gene match. The CDR3 sequence: CASSLGQGPNSPLHF. The CDR3 DNA is TGCGCCAGCAGCCTAGGACAGGGTCCCAATTCACCCCTCCACTTT.

The genes are TRBV5-4 and TRBJ1-5; D unresolved. V was pared by 4 bases and J by 4 bases, with 15 bases between. From germline, CDR1 is SGHNT and CDR2 YYREEE (reference sequence). The CDR3 sequence is 15 residues long. CDR3 DNA sequence: TGTGCCAGCAGCCGAGAGCCGGGGAGTAATCAGCCCCAGCATTTT. This encodes CASSREPGSNQPQHF.

The rearrangement uses TRBV2 and TRBJ2-1; 13 nucleotides line up with TRBD2. Germline lookup yields CDR1 SNHLY and CDR2 FYNNEI. The CDR3 has 16 amino acids. The J segment lost 8 bases and the V segment lost 0 bases, leaving 4 bases of the junction unmatched. The CDR3 DNA follows: TGTGCCAGCAGTGAAGCCGGACTAGCGGGAGCTGATGAGCAGTTCTTC. It yields the protein CASSEAGLAGADEQFF.

The rearrangement links TRBV9 to TRBJ2-7; no firm D call. The CDR3 runs 15 residues. Germline V gene lookup returns CDR1 SGDLS and CDR2 YYNGEE. Trimming removed 0 bases at V and 3 bases at J, with 13 bases between. This chain's CDR3 is CASSVGDQVDYEQYF. CDR3 nucleotide sequence: TGTGCCAGCAGCGTAGGTGACCAGGTGGACTACGAGCAGTACTTC.

V is TRBV25-1 and J is TRBJ1-6, with a possible D match to TRBD1 (5 bases). This CDR3 spans 16 amino acids. Germline loops: CDR1 MGHDK, CDR2 SYGVNS. Trimming took 3 bases from V and 8 from J, leaving 17 bases between them. For the CDR3, the DNA is TGTGCCAGCAGTGACCCCGGGACCCGGAGGGATTCACCCCTCCACTTT. Its protein is CASSDPGTRRDSPLHF.

The rearrangement uses TRBV15 and TRBJ2-5; D remains ambiguous. Germline-derived CDR1 and CDR2 are LNHNV and YYDKDF (reference sequence). The CDR3 contains 16 residues. V was shortened by 0 bases and J by 1 base, with 12 bases between the two germline ends. The CDR3 DNA is TGTGCCACCAGCAGAGATAATAGACAACTCCAAGAGACCCAGTACTTC. It translates to CATSRDNRQLQETQYF.

This sequence joins TRBV18 and TRBJ2-7; weak D call: TRBD2 (6 bases). CDR1 and CDR2 (germline): KGHSH, LQKENI. This CDR3 is built from 15 residues. Trimming took off 3 bases at V and 3 bases at J, with 15 bases between the two ends. The CDR3 DNA is TGTGCCAGCTCACCGGAGGGGCGCGGCCGCTACGAGCAGTACTTC. Translating gives CASSPEGRGRYEQYF.

The sample holds a few counts of this clone. The chain joins TRBV7-3 to TRBJ1-1; 10 nucleotides match TRBD1. The V segment lost 1 base and the J segment 4 bases; nucleotides outside the gene matches: 3. This CDR3 has 15 residues. From germline, CDR1 is SGHTA and CDR2 FQGTGA. CDR3 protein: CASSLMGQGTTEAFF. The CDR3 region has the DNA TGTGCCAGCAGCTTAATGGGACAGGGGACCACTGAAGCTTTCTTT.